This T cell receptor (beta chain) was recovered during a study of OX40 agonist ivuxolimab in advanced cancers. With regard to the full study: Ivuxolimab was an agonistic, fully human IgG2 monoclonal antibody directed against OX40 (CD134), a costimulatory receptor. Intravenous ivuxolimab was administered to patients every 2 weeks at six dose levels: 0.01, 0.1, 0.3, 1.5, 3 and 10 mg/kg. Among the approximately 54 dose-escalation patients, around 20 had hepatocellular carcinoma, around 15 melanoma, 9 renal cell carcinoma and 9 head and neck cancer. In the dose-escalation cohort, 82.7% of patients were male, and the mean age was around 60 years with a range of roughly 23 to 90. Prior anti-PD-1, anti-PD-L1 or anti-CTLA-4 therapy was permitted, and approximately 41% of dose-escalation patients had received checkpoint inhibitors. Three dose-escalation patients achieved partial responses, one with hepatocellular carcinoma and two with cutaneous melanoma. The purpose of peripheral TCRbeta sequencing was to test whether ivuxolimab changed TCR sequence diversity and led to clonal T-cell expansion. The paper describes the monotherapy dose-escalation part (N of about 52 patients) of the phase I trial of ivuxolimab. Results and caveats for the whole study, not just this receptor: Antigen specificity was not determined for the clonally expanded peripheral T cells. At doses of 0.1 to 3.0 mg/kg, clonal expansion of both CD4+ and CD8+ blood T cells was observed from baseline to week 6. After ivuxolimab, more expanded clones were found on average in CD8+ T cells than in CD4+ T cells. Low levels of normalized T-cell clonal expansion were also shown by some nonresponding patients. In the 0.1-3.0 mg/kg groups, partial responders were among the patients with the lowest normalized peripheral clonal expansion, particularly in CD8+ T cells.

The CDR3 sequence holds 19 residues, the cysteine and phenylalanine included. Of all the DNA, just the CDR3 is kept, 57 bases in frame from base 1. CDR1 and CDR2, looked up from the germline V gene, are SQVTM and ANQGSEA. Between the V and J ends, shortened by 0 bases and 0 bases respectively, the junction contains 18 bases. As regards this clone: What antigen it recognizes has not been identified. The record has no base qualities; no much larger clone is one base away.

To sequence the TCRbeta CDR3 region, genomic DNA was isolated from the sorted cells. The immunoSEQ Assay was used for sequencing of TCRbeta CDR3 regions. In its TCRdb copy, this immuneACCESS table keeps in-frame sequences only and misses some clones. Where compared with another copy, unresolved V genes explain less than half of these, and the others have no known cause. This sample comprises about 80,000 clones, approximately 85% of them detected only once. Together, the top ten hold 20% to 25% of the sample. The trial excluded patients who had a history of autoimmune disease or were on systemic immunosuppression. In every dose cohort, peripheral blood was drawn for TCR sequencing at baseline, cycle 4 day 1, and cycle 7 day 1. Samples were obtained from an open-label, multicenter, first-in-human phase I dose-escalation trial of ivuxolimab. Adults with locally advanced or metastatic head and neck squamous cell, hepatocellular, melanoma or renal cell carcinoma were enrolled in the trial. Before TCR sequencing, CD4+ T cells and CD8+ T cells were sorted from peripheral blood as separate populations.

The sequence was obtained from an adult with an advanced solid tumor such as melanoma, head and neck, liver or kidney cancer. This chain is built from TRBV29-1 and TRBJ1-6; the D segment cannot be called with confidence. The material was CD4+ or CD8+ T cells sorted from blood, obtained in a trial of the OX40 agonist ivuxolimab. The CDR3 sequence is CSVEDRGPTPSSYNSPLHF. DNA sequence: TGCAGCGTTGAAGATCGGGGTCCAACGCCTAGCTCCTATAATTCACCCCTCCACTTT.